The 8 T cell receptor beta chains listed next were all sequenced from one sample in a study of T cell responses to AZD1222 COVID-19 vaccine. The table came from immunoSEQ multiplex PCR; TCRdb's copy has only in-frame clones and leaves some out. The sample contains more than 90,000 clones, about 89% of which appear only once. Sequenced here: peripheral blood, sampled 28 days after the second AZD1222 dose. The origin of the receptors is an adult who received the AZD1222 COVID-19 vaccine.

The chain combines TRBV11-3 with TRBJ2-7; perhaps TRBD2 as D (6 bases). The CDR3 is made up of 16 amino acids. V lost 5 bases and J lost 2, with 19 bases in between. Germline V gene data show CDR1 as SGHNT and CDR2 as YENEEA. The CDR3 region has the DNA TGTGCCAGCAGCGTAGGGGCGGTGGGGGGAGCCTACGAGCAGTACTTC. Protein: CASSVGAVGGAYEQYF.

The chain has TRBV5-1 and TRBJ1-4; 9 bases map to TRBD1. The ends lost 4 bases at V and 5 bases at J; junction bases unmatched: 9. Germline-derived CDR1 and CDR2 are SGHRS and YFSETQ. This CDR3 region has 16 residues. The CDR3 coding sequence is TGCGCCAGCAGCGTCGCCGACGGGACAGGGAATGAAAAACTGTTTTTT. This sequence encodes CASSVADGTGNEKLFF.

The V and J genes are TRBV30 and TRBJ2-5; D perhaps matches TRBD2 (5 bases). V lost 2 bases and J 0 bases, leaving 7 bases between the germline ends. Germline V gene data show CDR1 as GTSNPN and CDR2 as SVGIG (reference sequence). This CDR3 spans 13 amino acids. The CDR3 nucleotides are TGTGCCTGGAGTCGGGGATACCAAGAGACCCAGTACTTC. Protein: CAWSRGYQETQYF.

V is TRBV6-5 and J is TRBJ2-1, with TRBD1 matching 10 bases. This CDR3 is 14 amino acids long. The V segment lost 0 bases and the J segment 9 bases; nucleotides outside the gene matches: 2. CDR1 is MNHEY and CDR2 is SVGAGI in the germline V gene. The CDR3 sequence: CASSYSDRGAEQFF. The CDR3 coding sequence is TGTGCCAGCAGTTACTCGGACAGGGGGGCTGAGCAGTTCTTC.

There are a few counts of this clone. The chain links TRBV19 to TRBJ2-5, with 8 nucleotides matching TRBD1. The CDR3 is made up of 13 amino acids. J gave up 5 bases and V 5 bases, and 4 bases lay outside the gene matches. The germline gives CDR1 LNHDA, CDR2 SQIVND (reference sequence). The CDR3 loop reads CASSLQGAETQYF. Written as DNA, the CDR3 is TGTGCCAGTAGTCTGCAGGGGGCGGAGACCCAGTACTTC.

This chain joins TRBV12-3 or TRBV12-4 and TRBJ1-4, with D possibly matching TRBD1 (5 bases). The CDR3 is 13 residues long. V shed 6 bases and J shed 10 bases, with 15 bases lying between them. CDR3 coding DNA: TGTGCCAGCAGGGCCGGGGGTGCGGGAAAACTGTTTTTT. Translation: CASRAGGAGKLFF.

This chain uses TRBV24-1 with TRBJ2-1; TRBD2 aligns across 10 bases. CDR1 and CDR2 (germline): KGHDR, SFDVKD. The CDR3 runs 20 residues. The J segment lost 3 bases and the V segment lost 4 bases, leaving 17 bases of the junction unmatched. Here the CDR3 DNA reads TGTGCCACCAGTGACAGGGGTTCTTCTAGCGGGAGCGGATTCTACAATGAGCAGTTCTTC. Translating it yields CATSDRGSSSGSGFYNEQFF.

This chain links TRBV11-3 with TRBJ1-6; 11 nucleotides match TRBD1. The CDR3 is 15 amino acids. In germline, CDR1 is SGHNT, CDR2 YENEEA. Trimming removed 5 bases from V and 10 bases from J; junction bases left unmatched: 7. The CDR3 DNA is TGTGCCAGCAGCCCGTCCGGGACAGGGGGATCACCCCTCCACTTT. Translation: CASSPSGTGGSPLHF.